The entry below gives a single T cell receptor (beta chain) sequence along with its context. The antigen it binds to is not known. No much larger clonotype is one base removed from it; base qualities were not supplied. Participants in the prospective study were aged roughly 18 to 89 years, lived in 20 to 25 United States geographic areas, and enrolled through a virtual design. In the prospective study, cohorts were assigned on the basis of participant-reported clinical history obtained from a screening survey and a study questionnaire. Recovered participants in ImmuneRACE Cohort 3 were defined as having two consecutive negative NP/OP PCR tests, clearance from a healthcare professional, or resolution of symptoms. Each participant in the prospective study had whole blood, serum and a nasopharyngeal or oropharyngeal swab collected by mobile phlebotomists. Participants in the prospective study had the option to provide additional blood draws and questionnaires over a roughly 2-month period. Prospective study blood samples were shipped either frozen or at room temperature before DNA extraction.

Reading from cysteine to phenylalanine, the CDR3 counts 15 amino acids. The sequence is cut down to CDR3 DNA, 45 bases in frame from base 1. CDR1 and CDR2 (GTSNPN, SVGIG) derive from the germline V gene (reference sequence). V was cut back by 0 bases and J by 3 bases, leaving a gap of 12 bases between them. This specimen comes from a study of blood T cell repertoires in COVID-19 (dated by TCRdb to 2020 to 2022). In terms of the full investigation: The collaborator samples originated in the United States, Italy and Spain and spanned the acute and convalescent phases of COVID-19. Samples were obtained from the ongoing ImmuneRACE study (first 160 participants) and from about 1,300 subjects provided by 6 global collaborators. A freely available public database, intended as a resource for researchers studying the immune response to SARS-CoV-2, is where the repertoires were released. Where available, HLA class I and class II types were obtained from metadata supplied by the sample provider rather than from assay-based typing. Deeply sampled blood TCRbeta repertoires from subjects exposed to, actively infected with, or recovered from COVID-19 were included in the dataset. The material from the prospective study consisted of cDNA or gDNA derived from T cells, B-cell-depleted T cells, or PBMCs. A de-identified subject ID, COVID-19 status, age in years and sex were almost always included in the sample metadata.

What the authors observed across the whole study: How much clinical and demographic metadata was included differed by source and by participant, and the metadata was provided uncurated.

The immunoSEQ Assay, a bias-controlled multiplex PCR, was used to amplify TCRbeta CDR3 regions from genomic DNA. From the authors' description of their analysis: The number of nucleated cells in each sample was estimated by amplification of reference gene primers within the assay. To quantify the absolute abundance of each unique TCRbeta CDR3 rearrangement, sequence reads were collapsed and filtered. Productive Simpson clonality was computed per sample as the square root of Simpson's diversity index over productive rearrangements. This immuneACCESS table, as held by TCRdb, lists in-frame sequences with V and J called but not all clones. Of the missing ones, under half trace to an unresolved V gene in checked studies; the others have no known cause. The DNA gave D and trimming, while V, J and clone size come from that table. Present in this sample are roughly 140,000 clones, around 84% of which were seen just once. 7.3% of the sample goes to the ten largest clones.

This sequence was found in a man aged 50 to 60 who had recovered from COVID-19. Sequenced input: PBMCs or T cells enriched from blood (not recorded which). Here the chain combines TRBV30 and TRBJ1-3; tentative D gene TRBD1, with 6 bases matching. The CDR3 sequence is CAWSVVLTGGNTIYF. The nucleotide sequence reads TGTGCCTGGAGTGTGGTATTGACAGGTGGAAACACCATATATTTT.